This T cell receptor (beta chain) was documented in a study of blood T cell repertoires in COVID-19. About the study: Some COVID-19 samples were acute and others convalescent; all came from the United States, Italy and Spain.

Source study methods: Estimation of nucleated cell counts relied on the amplification of reference gene primers. Sequencing was performed with immunoSEQ multiplex PCR; in TCRdb, only in-frame clones are kept and a portion is missing. V and J calls and clone size are given by that table; D and trimming were obtained from the DNA. The table lists around 50,000 clones, 70% to 90% of them singletons. The CDR3 has 16 residues. V shed 1 base, J shed 2 bases, and the junction held 6 bases outside the gene matches. Germline CDR1 and CDR2: SEHNR and FQNEAQ (reference sequence). V usage is TRBV7-9 and J usage is TRBJ1-1; 8 bases fit TRBD1. The clonotype was recovered from a human donor in a cohort sampled during active COVID-19. The sample consisted of peripheral blood. CDR3 sequence: CASSLDPGQGNTEAFF. CDR3 DNA sequence: TGTGCCAGCAGCTTAGACCCCGGACAGGGTAACACTGAAGCTTTCTTT.